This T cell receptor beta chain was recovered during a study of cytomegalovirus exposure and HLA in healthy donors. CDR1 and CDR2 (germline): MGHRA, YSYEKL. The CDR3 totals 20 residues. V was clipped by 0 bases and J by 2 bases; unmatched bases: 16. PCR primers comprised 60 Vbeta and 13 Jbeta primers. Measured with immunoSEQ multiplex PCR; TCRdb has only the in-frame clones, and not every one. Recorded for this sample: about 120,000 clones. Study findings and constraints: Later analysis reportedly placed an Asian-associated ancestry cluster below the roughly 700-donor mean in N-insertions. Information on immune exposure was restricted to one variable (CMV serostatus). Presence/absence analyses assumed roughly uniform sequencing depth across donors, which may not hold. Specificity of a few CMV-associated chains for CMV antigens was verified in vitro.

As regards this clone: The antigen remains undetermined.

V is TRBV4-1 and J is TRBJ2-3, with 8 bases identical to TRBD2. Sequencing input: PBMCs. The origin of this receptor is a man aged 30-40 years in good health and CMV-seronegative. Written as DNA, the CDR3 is TGCGCCAGCAGCCAAGATATCGGGGGGGCTTTCTCTGCCCCCACAGATACGCAGTATTTT. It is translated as CASSQDIGGAFSAPTDTQYF.